This is a list of T cell receptor beta chains from one sample in a study of T cells after yellow fever vaccination. MiXCR, run by TCRdb on the 5' RACE reads, gives a single entry per CDR3 protein. The sample carries more than 300,000 distinct CDR3 sequences, approximately 4.5% recorded once. The material was PBMCs, obtained 15 days after the yellow fever booster vaccination. The receptors come from a man aged 18 to 35 who received the YFV17D yellow fever vaccine. Each CDR3 is given with its conserved first and last residue. D genes are given only for firm matches. Clone size appears in some rows only: once, few, many, or a class for an expanded clone.

length	V	size	J	D	CDR3	DNA
17	TRBV3-1	few	TRBJ1-1	NA	CASSQGSLAGGYTEAFF	TGTGCCAGCAGCCAAGGAAGTCTAGCGGGTGGGTACACTGAAGCTTTCTTT
17	TRBV5-1	many	TRBJ2-7	TRBD1	CASSLAADRGSSYEQYF	TGCGCCAGCAGCTTGGCCGCGGACAGGGGGAGCTCCTACGAGCAGTACTTC
14	TRBV20-1	few	TRBJ1-3	NA	CSAPNRESENTIYF	TGCAGTGCCCCCAACAGGGAAAGTGAAAACACCATATATTTT
15	TRBV9	NA	TRBJ2-5	NA	CASSVVPAAQETQYF	TGTGCCAGCAGCGTGGTCCCGGCAGCCCAAGAGACCCAGTACTTC
13	TRBV20-1	few	TRBJ2-2	NA	CSAIRGVTGELFF	TGCAGTGCTATCCGAGGAGTTACCGGGGAGCTGTTTTTT
16	TRBV6-5	few	TRBJ1-6	NA	CASSYDRYSYNSPLHF	TGTGCCAGCAGTTACGACAGATACTCCTATAATTCACCCCTCCACTTT
15	TRBV24-1	NA	TRBJ2-5	NA	CATSDQGLIQETQYF	TGTGCCACCAGTGACCAGGGGCTAATCCAAGAGACCCAGTACTTC
12	TRBV20-1	many	TRBJ2-5	NA	CSARSRLGAQYF	TGCAGTGCTAGGAGCCGGCTCGGGGCCCAGTACTTC
15	TRBV18	many	TRBJ2-3	TRBD2	CASSPPSGGSDTQYF	TGTGCCAGCTCACCACCTAGCGGGGGGTCAGATACGCAGTATTTT
14	TRBV20-1	few	TRBJ2-2	NA	CSARDLSGTGELFF	TGCAGTGCTAGAGATCTCTCAGGGACCGGGGAGCTGTTTTTT
15	TRBV5-1	few	TRBJ2-5	TRBD1	CASSKDGTVQETQYF	TGCGCCAGCAGCAAGGACGGGACAGTCCAAGAGACCCAGTACTTC
14	TRBV4-2	many	TRBJ2-3	NA	CASSPGTLQDTQYF	TGTGCCAGCAGCCCCGGGACTCTGCAGGATACGCAGTATTTT
16	TRBV9	many	TRBJ1-1	TRBD1	CASSRGQGLGNTEAFF	TGTGCCAGCAGCCGTGGACAGGGCTTGGGGAACACTGAAGCTTTCTTT
12	TRBV5-5	many	TRBJ2-2	NA	CASSLGGGELFF	TGTGCCAGCAGTCTGGGGGGCGGGGAGCTGTTTTTT
14	TRBV29-1	NA	TRBJ2-1	NA	CSVAGLSSYNEQFF	TGCAGCGTTGCAGGCCTTAGCTCCTACAATGAGCAGTTCTTC